The rows below give T cell receptor beta chains drawn from one sample of a study of cytomegalovirus exposure and HLA in healthy donors. The table came from immunoSEQ multiplex PCR; TCRdb's copy has only in-frame clones and leaves some out. The table shows about 180,000 clones, with 60% to 85% occurring only once. Sequencing was carried out using PBMCs. These receptors were collected from a man in his forties in good health and CMV-seronegative. Each CDR3 is given without its conserved first and last residue. A D gene is named only where the DNA matches it firmly. Only part of the rows carry a size: once, few, many, or a class if the clone is expanded.

d_gene: -; abundance: -; v_gene: TRBV19; CDR3aa: ASTPRRDKNSNQPQH
d_gene: -; abundance: few; v_gene: TRBV30; CDR3aa: AWSVQYNQPQH
d_gene: TRBD2; abundance: once; v_gene: TRBV2; CDR3aa: ASSGPWRGAQETQY
d_gene: TRBD1; abundance: -; v_gene: TRBV25-1; CDR3aa: ASSEDRGRTEAF
d_gene: TRBD1; abundance: -; v_gene: TRBV6-5; CDR3aa: ASSRTGYDTDTQY
d_gene: TRBD1; abundance: -; v_gene: TRBV5-1; CDR3aa: ASSLGTGAQVRNSPLH
d_gene: -; abundance: few; v_gene: TRBV7-2; CDR3aa: ASSLSIAGTEAF
d_gene: TRBD1; abundance: -; v_gene: TRBV5-1; CDR3aa: ASSWGQEGQPQH
d_gene: -; abundance: once; v_gene: TRBV29-1; CDR3aa: SVEVAGKNTGELF
d_gene: TRBD1; abundance: -; v_gene: TRBV4-3; CDR3aa: ASSQEVPSLGTVNSPGELF
d_gene: -; abundance: -; v_gene: TRBV9; CDR3aa: ASSVGHLGDINYGYT
d_gene: -; abundance: -; v_gene: TRBV5-1; CDR3aa: ASSLEGSGSAGELF
d_gene: -; abundance: -; v_gene: TRBV4-3; CDR3aa: ASSQDPTGRDEQY
d_gene: -; abundance: -; v_gene: TRBV19; CDR3aa: ASSVRRGGAFYNSPLH
d_gene: -; abundance: -; v_gene: TRBV27; CDR3aa: ASSAGVGVLGQETQY
d_gene: -; abundance: -; v_gene: TRBV27; CDR3aa: ASGHRPNRGGNNEQF
d_gene: TRBD1; abundance: -; v_gene: TRBV7-7; CDR3aa: ASSFDRGGTDTQY
d_gene: TRBD2; abundance: -; v_gene: TRBV7-2; CDR3aa: ASSLERGLNEQF
d_gene: -; abundance: -; v_gene: TRBV25-1; CDR3aa: ASSESSGTDTQY
d_gene: TRBD2; abundance: -; v_gene: TRBV14; CDR3aa: ASSPAGGGFTDTQY
d_gene: TRBD1; abundance: few; v_gene: TRBV11-2; CDR3aa: ASSGGQGAGGELF
d_gene: TRBD1; abundance: -; v_gene: TRBV5-3; CDR3aa: ARSSGTGGYEQY
d_gene: TRBD1; abundance: -; v_gene: TRBV6-4; CDR3aa: ASSDSGQGCYEQY
d_gene: TRBD2; abundance: few; v_gene: TRBV7-2; CDR3aa: ASSLLLLAGNNEQF
d_gene: -; abundance: -; v_gene: TRBV27; CDR3aa: ASSLLVGGEQY
d_gene: TRBD1; abundance: -; v_gene: TRBV5-6; CDR3aa: ASSRQTGETQY
d_gene: -; abundance: -; v_gene: TRBV27; CDR3aa: ASSLSGYGYT
d_gene: -; abundance: -; v_gene: TRBV6-6; CDR3aa: ASSRDSGNTIY
d_gene: TRBD1; abundance: few; v_gene: TRBV6-1; CDR3aa: ASSGTGYNEQF
d_gene: -; abundance: -; v_gene: TRBV5-1; CDR3aa: ASSLVAGGNYEQY
d_gene: -; abundance: -; v_gene: TRBV21-1; CDR3aa: ASNQGDGALTNYGYT
d_gene: -; abundance: few; v_gene: TRBV18; CDR3aa: ASSLPASLSDEQY
d_gene: -; abundance: -; v_gene: TRBV6-5; CDR3aa: ASSYYLTPINQPQH